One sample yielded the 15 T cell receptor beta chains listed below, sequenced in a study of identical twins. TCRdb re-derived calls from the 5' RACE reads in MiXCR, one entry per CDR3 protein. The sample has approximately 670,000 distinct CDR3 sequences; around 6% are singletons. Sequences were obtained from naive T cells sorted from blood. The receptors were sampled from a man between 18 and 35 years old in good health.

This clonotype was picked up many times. The CDR3 protein is CATSDPQGVIYNEQFF. CDR3 bases: TGTGCCACCAGTGATCCACAGGGGGTGATCTACAATGAGCAGTTCTTC. The rearrangement links TRBV24-1 to TRBJ2-1; TRBD1 matches at 8 bases. From germline, CDR1 is KGHDR and CDR2 SFDVKD. The CDR3 sequence is 16 residues long. Losses at the gene ends were 3 bases for V and 3 bases for J; bases not matched to a gene: 6.

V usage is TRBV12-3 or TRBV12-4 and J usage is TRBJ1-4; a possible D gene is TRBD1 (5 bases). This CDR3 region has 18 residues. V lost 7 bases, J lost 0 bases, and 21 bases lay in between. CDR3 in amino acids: CASTLRGAGRATNEKLFF. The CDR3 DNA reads TGTGCCAGCACCCTGCGAGGGGCGGGCCGAGCAACTAATGAAAAACTGTTTTTT.

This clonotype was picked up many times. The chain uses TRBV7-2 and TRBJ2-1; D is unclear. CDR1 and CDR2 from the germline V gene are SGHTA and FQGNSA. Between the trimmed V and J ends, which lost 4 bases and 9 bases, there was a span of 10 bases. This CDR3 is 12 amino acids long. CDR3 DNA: TGTGCCAGCAGCTCGATAGTGGGTGAGCAGTTCTTC. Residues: CASSSIVGEQFF.

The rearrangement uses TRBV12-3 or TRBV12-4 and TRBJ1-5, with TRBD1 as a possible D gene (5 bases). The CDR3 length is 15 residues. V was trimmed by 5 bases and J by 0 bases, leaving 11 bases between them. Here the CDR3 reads CASSLTDNSNQPQHF. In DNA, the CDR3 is TGTGCCAGCAGTCTGACAGATAATAGCAATCAGCCCCAGCATTTT.

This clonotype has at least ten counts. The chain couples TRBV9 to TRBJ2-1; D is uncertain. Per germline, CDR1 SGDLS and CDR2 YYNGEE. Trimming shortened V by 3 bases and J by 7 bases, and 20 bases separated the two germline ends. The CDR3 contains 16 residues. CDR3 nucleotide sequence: TGTGCCAGCAGCGACCGCCTTCTACGCCGATTAAATGAGCAGTTCTTC. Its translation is CASSDRLLRRLNEQFF.

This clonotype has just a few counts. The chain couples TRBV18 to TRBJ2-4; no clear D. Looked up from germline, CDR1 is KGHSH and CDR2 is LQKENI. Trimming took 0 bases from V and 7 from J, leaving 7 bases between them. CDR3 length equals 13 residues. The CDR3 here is CASSPPMDNIQYF. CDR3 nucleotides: TGTGCCAGCTCACCACCCATGGACAACATTCAGTACTTC.

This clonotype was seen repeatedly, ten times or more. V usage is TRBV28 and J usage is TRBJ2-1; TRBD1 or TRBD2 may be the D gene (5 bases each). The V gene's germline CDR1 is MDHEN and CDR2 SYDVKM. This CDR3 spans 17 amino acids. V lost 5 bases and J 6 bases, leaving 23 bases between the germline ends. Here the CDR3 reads CASSPPGGTPGGNEQFF. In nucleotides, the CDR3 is TGTGCCAGCAGTCCACCCGGTGGGACGCCTGGGGGCAATGAGCAGTTCTTC.

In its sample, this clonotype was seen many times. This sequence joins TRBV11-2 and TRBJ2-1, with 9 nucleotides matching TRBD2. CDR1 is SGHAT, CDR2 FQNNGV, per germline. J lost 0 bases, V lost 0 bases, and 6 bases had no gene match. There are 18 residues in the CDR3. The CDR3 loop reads CASSLDPSGIGSYNEQFF. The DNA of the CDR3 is TGTGCCAGCAGCTTAGATCCTAGCGGGATAGGCTCCTACAATGAGCAGTTCTTC.

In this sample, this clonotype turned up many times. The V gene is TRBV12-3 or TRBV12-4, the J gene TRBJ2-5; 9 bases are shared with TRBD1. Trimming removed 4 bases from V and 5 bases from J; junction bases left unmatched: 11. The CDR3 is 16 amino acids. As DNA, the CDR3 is TGTGCCAGCAGTTCGCGGACAGGGGTTTTTTTGGAGACCCAGTACTTC. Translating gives CASSSRTGVFLETQYF.

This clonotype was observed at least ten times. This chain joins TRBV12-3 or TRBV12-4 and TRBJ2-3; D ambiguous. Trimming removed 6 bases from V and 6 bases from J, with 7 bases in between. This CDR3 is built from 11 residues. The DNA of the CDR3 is TGTGCCAGCAGCCGTCGGGATACGCAGTATTTT. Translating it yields CASSRRDTQYF.

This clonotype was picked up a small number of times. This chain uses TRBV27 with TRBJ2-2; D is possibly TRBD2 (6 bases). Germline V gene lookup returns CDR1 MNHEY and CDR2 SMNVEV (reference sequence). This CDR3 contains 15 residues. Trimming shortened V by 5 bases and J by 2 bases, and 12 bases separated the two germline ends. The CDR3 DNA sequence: TGTGCCAGCAGTAGCGGGTTCCGAAACACCGGGGAGCTGTTTTTT. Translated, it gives CASSSGFRNTGELFF.

CDR3 loop: CASSQVRRHTEAFF. CDR3 nucleotide sequence: TGTGCCAGCAGCCAAGTCCGGCGCCACACTGAAGCTTTCTTT. The V and J genes are TRBV14 and TRBJ1-1, with D unclear. V shed 1 base and J shed 3 bases, with 9 bases lying between them. The CDR3 is 14 residues long. CDR1 and CDR2 from the germline V gene are SGHDN and FVKESK.

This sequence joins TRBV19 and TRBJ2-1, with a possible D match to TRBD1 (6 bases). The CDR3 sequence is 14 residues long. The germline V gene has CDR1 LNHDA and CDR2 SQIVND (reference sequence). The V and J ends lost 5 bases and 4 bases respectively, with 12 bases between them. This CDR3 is CASSYQGQYNEQFF. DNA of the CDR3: TGTGCCAGTAGTTATCAGGGACAATACAATGAGCAGTTCTTC.

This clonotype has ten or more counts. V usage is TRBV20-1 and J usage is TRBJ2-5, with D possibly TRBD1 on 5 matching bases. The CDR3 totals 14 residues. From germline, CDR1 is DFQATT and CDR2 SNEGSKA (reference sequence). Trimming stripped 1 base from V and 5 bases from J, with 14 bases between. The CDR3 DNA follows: TGCAGTGCTAGAGTTGCAGGGCATTACGAGACCCAGTACTTC. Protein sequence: CSARVAGHYETQYF.

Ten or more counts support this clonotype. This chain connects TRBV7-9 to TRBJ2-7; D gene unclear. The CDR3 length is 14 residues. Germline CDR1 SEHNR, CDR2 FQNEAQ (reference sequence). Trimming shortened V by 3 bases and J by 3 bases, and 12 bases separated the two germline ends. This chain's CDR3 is CASSFRAESYEQYF. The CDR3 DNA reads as TGTGCCAGCAGCTTTCGTGCCGAGAGCTACGAGCAGTACTTC.